The 22 T cell receptor beta chains below all came from one sample that was sequenced in a study of shared clonotypes between healthy human individuals. The data were produced by immunoSEQ multiplex PCR, yet TCRdb's version contains in-frame clones alone and is incomplete. The sample consists of roughly 2,300,000 clones, 85% to 95% of them appearing once. The material sequenced was naive CD4+ T cells from PBMCs. Subset noted: CD45RA+ positively selected. The receptors stem from a man between 18 and 35 years old in good health. Some clones in this sample may be carry-over from other donors' samples.

This chain connects TRBV7-2 to TRBJ1-2; 8 bases map to TRBD1. V shed 8 bases and J 4 bases; nucleotides not matched to a gene: 6. The V gene's germline CDR1 is SGHTA and CDR2 FQGNSA. This CDR3 has 13 residues. CDR3 bases: TGTGCCAGCGGCCCAGGGGGCGTCTATGGCTACACCTTC. Its protein is CASGPGGVYGYTF. The full variable domain, with the rest looked up from reference TRBV7-2 and TRBJ1-2, is GAGVSQSPSNKVTEKGKDVELRCDPISGHTALYWYRQSLGQGLEFLIYFQGNSAPDKSGLPSDRFSAERTGGSVSTLTIQRTQQEDSAVYLCASGPGGVYGYTFGSGTRLTVV.

This rearrangement joins TRBV4-3 to TRBJ2-3; D may be TRBD1 or TRBD2 (5 bases each). Germline V gene sequence: CDR1 LGHNA, CDR2 YSLEER. V lost 4 bases and J lost 2, with 13 bases in between. The CDR3 covers 15 residues. CDR3 bases: TGCGCCAGCAGCCGGGACGGCGGATCCACAGATACGCAGTATTTT. Amino acid sequence: CASSRDGGSTDTQYF.

Turning to this clone: The sample holds other DNA sequences that translate to the same CDR3. The CDR3 is CASSVSGTGTYEQYF. The CDR3 coding sequence is TGCGCCAGCAGCGTATCTGGGACAGGCACCTACGAGCAGTACTTC. The chain couples TRBV5-1 to TRBJ2-7, with TRBD1 matching 8 bases. This CDR3 spans 15 amino acids. The trim removed 4 bases at V and 2 bases at J, leaving 8 bases unmatched. Germline V gene sequence: CDR1 SGHRS, CDR2 YFSETQ.

The chain couples TRBV28 to TRBJ2-1; 7 bases agree with TRBD2. The V and J ends lost 6 bases and 4 bases, in that order; junction bases with no gene match: 12. Germline V lookup: CDR1 MDHEN, CDR2 SYDVKM. The CDR3 sequence is 16 residues long. CDR3 sequence reads: CASRPRGSLLYNEQFF. DNA of the CDR3: TGTGCCAGCAGACCGCGGGGGTCCTTGCTATACAATGAGCAGTTCTTC.

The chain carries TRBV6-5 and TRBJ2-7; TRBD2 matches at 9 bases. Per the germline V gene, CDR1 is MNHEY and CDR2 is SVGAGI. The CDR3 has 15 residues. J lost 2 bases, V lost 1 base, and 3 bases had no gene match. CDR3 loop: CASSYLAGVTYEQYF. The CDR3 DNA follows: TGTGCCAGCAGTTACTTAGCGGGAGTCACCTACGAGCAGTACTTC.

The V gene is TRBV18, the J gene TRBJ2-1; no clear D. Trimming removed 2 bases from V and 9 bases from J, with 8 bases in between. CDR3 length equals 12 residues. Germline V gene lookup returns CDR1 KGHSH and CDR2 LQKENI. CDR3 coding DNA: TGTGCCAGCTCACCAAATTATGGTGAGCAGTTCTTC. It is translated as CASSPNYGEQFF.

This clone was recorded only once. V usage is TRBV5-1 and J usage is TRBJ1-1; the match to TRBD1 covers 7 bases. Germline trimming cut 7 bases from V and 4 bases from J; bases unmatched to any gene: 13. CDR1 and CDR2 (germline): SGHRS, YFSETQ. CDR3 size: 15 residues. CDR3 sequence (DNA): TGCGCCAGCGGTCCTAACAGGGGAAGTAGCACTGAAGCTTTCTTT. Its translation: CASGPNRGSSTEAFF.

Comment on this clone: The sample carries other DNA sequences with the same CDR3. The V call is TRBV9, the J call TRBJ1-5; D is perhaps TRBD1 (5 bases). Germline values: CDR1 SGDLS, CDR2 YYNGEE. Trimming removed 0 bases at V and 4 bases at J, with 8 bases between. The CDR3 is made up of 14 amino acids. CDR3 bases: TGTGCCAGCAGCGTAGCTGGGGCAAATCAGCCCCAGCATTTT. This translates into CASSVAGANQPQHF.

V gene TRBV7-9 combines with J gene TRBJ1-2; 9 bases match TRBD1. CDR3 size: 15 residues. After removal of 5 bases from V and 5 bases from J, the junction contained 9 bases not matched to a gene. Germline V lookup: CDR1 SEHNR, CDR2 FQNEAQ (reference sequence). Here the CDR3 reads CASSQTQQGAYGYTF. In DNA, the CDR3 is TGTGCCAGCAGCCAAACACAACAGGGGGCGTATGGCTACACCTTC.

The chain recombines TRBV9 with TRBJ1-1; a possible D gene is TRBD1 (6 bases). This CDR3 contains 13 residues. The germline gives CDR1 SGDLS, CDR2 YYNGEE. Trimming took 4 bases from V and 3 from J, leaving 10 bases between them. This CDR3 is CASSRAGDTEAFF. As DNA, the CDR3 is TGTGCCAGCAGCCGGGCAGGGGACACTGAAGCTTTCTTT.

The V gene is TRBV5-1, the J gene TRBJ2-1; possibly TRBD1 or TRBD2 for D (6 bases each). The CDR3 sequence is 15 residues long. Trimming pared 0 bases from V and 8 bases from J, leaving 15 bases between. Germline values: CDR1 SGHRS, CDR2 YFSETQ. The CDR3 protein is CASSLAGSRGDEQFF. CDR3 DNA sequence: TGCGCCAGCAGCTTGGCGGGCTCAAGGGGGGATGAGCAGTTCTTC.

This rearrangement joins TRBV15 to TRBJ1-2; perhaps TRBD1 as D (6 bases). The V end was cut by 0 bases, the J end by 7 bases, with 12 bases between. This CDR3 is built from 14 residues. In germline, CDR1 is LNHNV, CDR2 YYDKDF (reference sequence). This CDR3 is CATSRDRPGAGYTF. CDR3 coding DNA: TGTGCCACCAGCAGAGATCGGCCAGGGGCTGGCTACACCTTC.

The chain has TRBV5-1 and TRBJ2-7; 8 nucleotides agree with TRBD1. The germline CDR1 and CDR2 sequences are SGHRS and YFSETQ. J gave up 5 bases and V 2 bases, and 3 bases lay outside the gene matches. The CDR3 loop spans 13 amino acids. The CDR3: CASSFTRGHEQYF. The CDR3, as DNA: TGCGCCAGCAGCTTTACCAGGGGGCACGAGCAGTACTTC.

V gene TRBV11-2 combines with J gene TRBJ2-7; D possibly corresponds to TRBD1 (5 bases). The V end lost 5 bases, the J end lost 6 bases, and 17 bases lay between the germline ends. The germline gives CDR1 SGHAT, CDR2 FQNNGV. The CDR3 contains 14 residues. The CDR3 sequence: CASSPLIGAGEQYF. The CDR3 nucleotides read TGTGCCAGCAGCCCTCTTATAGGGGCAGGCGAGCAGTACTTC.

The chain couples TRBV6-4 to TRBJ2-4; 12 nucleotides match TRBD2. The V segment lost 6 bases and the J segment 6 bases; nucleotides outside the gene matches: 0. This CDR3 is built from 13 residues. Germline V gene data show CDR1 as MRHNA and CDR2 as SNTAGT. CDR3 in amino acids: CASRGLAGNIQYF. The CDR3 DNA is TGTGCCAGCAGGGGACTAGCGGGAAACATTCAGTACTTC.

The chain carries TRBV9 and TRBJ1-2; 7 nucleotides match TRBD1. CDR3 length: 17 residues. V was clipped by 0 bases and J by 6 bases; unmatched bases: 14. Germline CDR1 is SGDLS and CDR2 is YYNGEE. Written as DNA, the CDR3 is TGTGCCAGCAGCGTAGGCCCCATTCAGGGACAGACCGATGGCTACACCTTC. Its protein is CASSVGPIQGQTDGYTF.

In the case of this clone: A read error may be the cause here, since a much bigger clone is one base away. J is TRBJ1-1 and V is TRBV6-1; no firm D call. Germline V gene data show CDR1 as MNHNS and CDR2 as SASEGT. The length of the CDR3 is 13 residues. Trimming shortened V by 1 base and J by 1 base, and 4 bases separated the two germline ends. CDR3: CASSEEGNTEAFF. Written as DNA, the CDR3 is TGTGCCAGCAGTGAAGAGGGGAACACTGAAGCTTTCTTT.

The rearrangement uses TRBV27 and TRBJ1-5; TRBD1 matches 9 bases. CDR1 and CDR2 from the germline V gene are MNHEY and SMNVEV (reference sequence). The J segment lost 7 bases and the V segment lost 2 bases, leaving 9 bases of the junction unmatched. The CDR3 has 16 residues. This CDR3 reads CASSLREQGAGQPQHF. The CDR3, as DNA: TGTGCCAGCAGTTTACGAGAACAGGGGGCCGGGCAGCCCCAGCATTTT.

V and J are TRBV19 and TRBJ2-7, with 7 bases identical to TRBD2. Germline CDR1 is LNHDA and CDR2 is SQIVND (reference sequence). This CDR3 comprises 14 residues. Germline trimming cut 5 bases from V and 6 bases from J; bases unmatched to any gene: 10. DNA of the CDR3: TGTGCCAGTAGTGCTGGGCTAGCGGCCGTCGAGCAGTACTTC. Translating it yields CASSAGLAAVEQYF.

A single count supports this clone. The chain uses TRBV5-1 and TRBJ2-1; possible D gene TRBD2, 5 bases. Trimming removed 2 bases from V and 2 bases from J, with 17 bases in between. Germline V gene lookup returns CDR1 SGHRS and CDR2 YFSETQ. The CDR3 sequence is 17 residues long. DNA for the CDR3: TGCGCCAGCAGCTTACTTCTGCGGGCCGCAACCTACAATGAGCAGTTCTTC. As protein: CASSLLLRAATYNEQFF. Complete variable domain (other parts from reference TRBV5-1 and TRBJ2-1): KAGVTQTPRYLIKTRGQQVTLSCSPISGHRSVSWYQQTPGQGLQFLFEYFSETQRNKGNFPGRFSGRQFSNSRSEMNVSTLELGDSALYLCASSLLLRAATYNEQFFGPGTRLTVL.

The J gene is TRBJ1-4, the V gene TRBV5-1; 8 bases align to TRBD1. This CDR3 has 14 residues. Germline V gives CDR1 SGHRS, CDR2 YFSETQ. Trimming cost V 4 bases and J 8 bases; bases outside gene matches: 7. CDR3 sequence reads: CASSNDRGDEKLFF. The CDR3 coding sequence is TGCGCCAGCAGCAACGACAGGGGTGACGAAAAACTGTTTTTT.

The chain links TRBV7-9 to TRBJ2-6, with D tentatively TRBD1 or TRBD2 (5 bases each). Germline CDR1 SEHNR, CDR2 FQNEAQ (reference sequence). The CDR3 length is 16 residues. V was clipped by 1 base and J by 4 bases, with 11 bases between them. The CDR3 nucleotides read TGTGCCAGCAGCTTAGTTGTCGGGGCCGGGGCCAACGTCCTGACTTTC. It is translated as CASSLVVGAGANVLTF.